The sequence of this TCR beta chain was determined in a study of blood T cell repertoires in COVID-19. About the study: The cDNA or gDNA used as material had been derived from T cells, B-cell-depleted T cells, or PBMCs.

V was clipped by 7 bases and J by 9 bases, with 24 bases between them. Germline V gene lookup returns CDR1 MNHEY and CDR2 SMNVEV (reference sequence). The CDR3 covers 16 residues. Libraries were prepared by immunoSEQ multiplex PCR; TCRdb keeps only in-frame clonotypes and omits some of them. The top ten clones hold 10% to 15% of a sample with under 200,000 clones, more than 80% of them seen once. Source material: PBMCs or T cells enriched from blood (not recorded which). This TCR was sampled from a man aged 45-60 years who had recovered from COVID-19. The chain couples TRBV27 to TRBJ1-4; D unresolved. This chain's CDR3 is CASTPKGRERAQKLFF. DNA for the CDR3: TGTGCCAGCACCCCCAAGGGAAGGGAGAGGGCTCAAAAACTGTTTTTT.